These 22 T cell receptor beta chains were all obtained from the same sample, sequenced in a study of blood T cell repertoires in COVID-19. Data came from immunoSEQ multiplex PCR; TCRdb stores just in-frame clones and leaves some out. The data show over 110,000 clones, about nine tenths seen once. The source material was peripheral blood. All receptors come from a human donor in a cohort sampled during active COVID-19.

The rearrangement links TRBV4-1 to TRBJ1-3; D gene unclear. Trimming pared 2 bases from V and 4 bases from J, leaving 15 bases between. Germline CDR1 is MGHRA and CDR2 is YSYEKL. The length of the CDR3 is 16 residues. The CDR3, as DNA: TGCGCCAGCAGCCAATATGGAGCGCGCCCGGGAAACACCATATATTTT. It yields the protein CASSQYGARPGNTIYF.

The chain employs TRBV7-2 and TRBJ2-3; weak D call: TRBD1 (7 bases). The CDR3 spans 16 residues. V dropped 4 bases and J dropped 2 bases, with 16 bases sitting between them. Germline values: CDR1 SGHTA, CDR2 FQGNSA. CDR3 region: CASSSQGGGFTDTQYF. For the CDR3, the DNA is TGTGCCAGCAGCTCCCAAGGAGGGGGCTTCACAGATACGCAGTATTTT.

This chain joins TRBV9 and TRBJ1-6, with TRBD1 as a possible D gene (6 bases). This CDR3 is 15 amino acids long. Germline V CDR1 and CDR2: SGDLS, YYNGEE. Trimming took off 4 bases at V and 10 bases at J, with 18 bases between the two ends. The CDR3, as DNA: TGTGCCAGCAGCCCCTCCCCGGGGGGCGAATCACCCCTCCACTTT. This translates into CASSPSPGGESPLHF.

V gene TRBV3-1 (or the pseudogene TRBV3-2) combines with J gene TRBJ2-5, with 9 bases identical to TRBD1. In germline, CDR1 is LGHDT, CDR2 YNNKEL (reference sequence). This CDR3 is 14 amino acids long. Germline trimming cut 8 bases from V and 2 bases from J; bases unmatched to any gene: 6. DNA for the CDR3: TGTGCCAGCTCCACGGGGACAGGGCAAGAGACCCAGTACTTC. Translated: CASSTGTGQETQYF.

The chain has TRBV25-1 and TRBJ2-1; TRBD2 agrees at 7 bases. This CDR3 comprises 16 residues. V shed 9 bases, J shed 2 bases, and the junction held 13 bases outside the gene matches. CDR1 is MGHDK, CDR2 SYGVNS, per germline. The CDR3 nucleotides read TGTGCCAGTAGTCCTGGCCGCGGGGGAGCCTACAATGAGCAGTTCTTC. Amino acid sequence: CASSPGRGGAYNEQFF.

The chain recombines TRBV11-1 with TRBJ2-6, with D possibly being TRBD1 (5 bases). Trimming pared 5 bases from V and 4 bases from J, leaving 15 bases between. From germline, CDR1 is SGHAT and CDR2 FQDESV (reference sequence). The CDR3 totals 16 residues. The CDR3 here is CASSQEGASGANVLTF. CDR3 sequence (DNA): TGTGCCAGCAGCCAGGAAGGGGCTTCCGGGGCCAACGTCCTGACTTTC.

The chain carries TRBV10-3 and TRBJ2-1, with 12 positions matching TRBD2. The germline V gene has CDR1 ENHRY and CDR2 SYGVKD. The CDR3 covers 15 residues. Trimming took 6 bases from V and 2 from J; bases not matched to a gene: 2. The DNA for the CDR3 is TGTGCCATCAGCCTAGCGGGGGGGCCCTACAATGAGCAGTTCTTC. Amino acids: CAISLAGGPYNEQFF.

This rearrangement joins TRBV12-3 or TRBV12-4 to TRBJ1-5; 7 positions match TRBD1. Unmatched junction bases numbered 7, after V lost 6 bases and J lost 8 bases. This CDR3 comprises 13 residues. CDR3 sequence (DNA): TGTGCCAGCAGCCAGACAGGGTCAGAGCCCCAGCATTTT. Its translation: CASSQTGSEPQHF.

The chain joins TRBV27 to TRBJ2-3, with 9 bases aligning to TRBD1. This CDR3 region has 16 residues. Trimming took 3 bases from V and 1 from J; bases not matched to a gene: 5. Germline V lookup: CDR1 MNHEY, CDR2 SMNVEV (reference sequence). The CDR3 coding sequence is TGTGCCAGCAGTTTCCGGACAGGGGCTGGCACAGATACGCAGTATTTT. The encoded protein is CASSFRTGAGTDTQYF.

The chain uses TRBV7-8 and TRBJ2-7; tentative D call: TRBD2 (8 bases). V was shortened by 4 bases and J by 0 bases, with 22 bases between the two germline ends. CDR3 length: 18 residues. Germline V gives CDR1 SGHVS, CDR2 FQNEAQ. Here the CDR3 DNA reads TGTGCCAGCAGCTCCTCCGCGGGGGGCAGGGGGGACTCCTACGAGCAGTACTTC. Its translation is CASSSSAGGRGDSYEQYF.

This chain connects TRBV6-6 to TRBJ1-4; tentative D call: TRBD1 (6 bases). Germline assignment: CDR1 MNHNY and CDR2 SVGAGI (reference sequence). Trimming removed 0 bases from V and 3 bases from J, with 8 bases in between. This CDR3 has 15 amino acids. CDR3 DNA sequence: TGTGCCAGCAGTTACTCCAGGGGCCCTAATGAAAAACTGTTTTTT. Protein sequence: CASSYSRGPNEKLFF.

The gene calls are TRBV6-2 or TRBV6-3 and TRBJ2-3, with TRBD2 matching 14 bases. The germline V gene encodes CDR1 MNHEY and CDR2 SVGEGT. Trimming removed 3 bases from V and 5 bases from J; junction bases left unmatched: 13. The CDR3 has 19 residues. Here the CDR3 reads CASSYRLAGGPLTQDTQYF. Written as DNA, the CDR3 is TGTGCCAGCAGTTATAGACTAGCGGGGGGGCCCCTCACACAAGATACGCAGTATTTT.

DNA of the CDR3: TGTGCCTGGAGTATCAGCGGGTTTCGGTATGGCTACACCTTC. This encodes CAWSISGFRYGYTF. This chain uses TRBV30 with TRBJ1-2; D is uncertain. V lost 2 bases, J lost 5 bases, and 15 bases lay in between. CDR1 and CDR2 (germline): GTSNPN, SVGIG (reference sequence). The CDR3 runs to 14 residues.

By share, this clone ranks as medium-sized. CDR3 residues: CASSYSPDGGAFF. The CDR3, as DNA: TGTGCCAGCAGTTACTCGCCCGACGGCGGGGCTTTCTTT. J is TRBJ1-1 and V is TRBV6-5; D call uncertain. The length of the CDR3 is 13 residues. The germline V and J ends were trimmed by 0 bases and 11 bases, with 13 bases remaining between them. Germline V CDR1 and CDR2: MNHEY, SVGAGI.

V gene TRBV5-6 combines with J gene TRBJ2-7; 8 nucleotides match TRBD1. V lost 0 bases and J lost 4; bases outside the gene matches: 6. The germline V gene has CDR1 SGHDT and CDR2 YYEEEE. The length of the CDR3 is 15 residues. The CDR3 spells CASSLVPGGGYEQYF. In nucleotides, the CDR3 is TGTGCCAGCAGCTTGGTACCAGGGGGCGGGTACGAGCAGTACTTC.

This chain links TRBV9 with TRBJ2-2, with TRBD2 as a possible D gene (6 bases). The V end was cut by 0 bases, the J end by 5 bases, with 11 bases between. CDR1 SGDLS and CDR2 YYNGEE come from the germline V gene. The CDR3 consists of 15 residues. CDR3 in DNA: TGTGCCAGCAGCGTAGGCGGGGCAGCGACCGGGGAGCTGTTTTTT. It specifies CASSVGGAATGELFF.

This sequence joins TRBV4-2 and TRBJ2-4, with 9 bases aligning to TRBD1. This CDR3 is 15 amino acids long. CDR1 and CDR2 (germline): LGHNA, YNFKEQ. V shed 4 bases, J shed 5 bases, and the junction held 6 bases outside the gene matches. The CDR3 spells CASSPEDRGQNIQYF. CDR3 sequence (DNA): TGTGCCAGCAGCCCGGAGGACAGGGGACAAAACATTCAGTACTTC.

The CDR3 protein is CASSLGTGTDTQYF. Written as DNA, the CDR3 is TGTGCCAGCAGCTTGGGGACTGGTACAGATACGCAGTATTTT. The V and J genes are TRBV7-9 and TRBJ2-3; D possibly corresponds to TRBD2 (6 bases). Per the germline V gene, CDR1 is SEHNR and CDR2 is FQNEAQ (reference sequence). The CDR3 runs to 14 residues. Deletions cut 3 bases from V and 3 bases from J, with 10 bases between.

The chain is built from TRBV6-6 and TRBJ1-1; D may be TRBD1 (6 bases). CDR1 and CDR2 (germline): MNHNY, SVGAGI (reference sequence). CDR3 size: 15 residues. Between the trimmed V and J ends, which lost 2 bases and 7 bases, there was a span of 17 bases. The CDR3 is CASSYGKGGVGEAFF. In DNA, the CDR3 is TGTGCCAGCAGTTACGGAAAAGGGGGTGTTGGTGAAGCTTTCTTT.

Regarding this clone: A junction end diverges from the germline sequence, so it may reflect a read error. V is TRBV9 and J is TRBJ2-2; D gene ambiguous. Germline V gives CDR1 SGDLS, CDR2 YYNGEE. This CDR3 contains 17 residues. The CDR3 protein is CASSVQSGLKNPGELFF. CDR3 sequence (DNA): TGTGCCAGCAGCGTACAATCAGGCCTTAAGAACCCCGGGGAGCTGTTTTTT.

V is TRBV3-1 (or the pseudogene TRBV3-2) and J is TRBJ2-5; D not certain. V lost 4 bases to trimming and J lost 1 base, with 4 bases between them. Germline loops: CDR1 LGHDT, CDR2 YNNKEL (reference sequence). The CDR3 totals 12 residues. CDR3 bases: TGTGCCAGCAGCCCCTTCCAAGAGACCCAGTACTTC. Its protein product is CASSPFQETQYF.

The chain employs TRBV5-1 and TRBJ2-5; 10 nucleotides align to TRBD2. Germline V gene data show CDR1 as SGHRS and CDR2 as YFSETQ. Trimming cost V 2 bases and J 4 bases; bases outside gene matches: 5. This CDR3 region has 15 residues. This CDR3 reads CASSLAGGDGETQYF. The CDR3 DNA sequence: TGCGCCAGCAGCTTAGCGGGGGGGGACGGAGAGACCCAGTACTTC.